The rows below give T cell receptor beta chains drawn from one sample of a study of blood T cell repertoires in COVID-19. TCRdb's table, derived via immunoSEQ multiplex PCR, lists solely in-frame clones and lacks some. The data contain roughly 570,000 clones, 85% to 90% of them singletons. Sequenced: peripheral blood. The origin of the receptors is a woman between 45 and 65 years old with COVID-19, enrolled during active disease. Each CDR3 is given with its conserved first and last residue.

TRBV10-2	TRBJ2-7	13	CASSESQGDSPYF
TRBV2	TRBJ1-6	15	CASSRGQLNNSPLHF
TRBV11-2	TRBJ1-2	14	CASSLAGYPRGYTF
TRBV7-9	TRBJ2-2	16	CASSSRTGARTGELFF
TRBV19	TRBJ2-3	18	CASSISSGGAGIADTQYF
TRBV19	TRBJ1-5	13	CASRGAGNQPQHF
TRBV29-1	TRBJ1-5	13	CSVGDRAKQPQHF
TRBV5-1	TRBJ2-3	17	CASSLEGTSGVGDTQYF
TRBV2	TRBJ1-5	15	CASSNRGDGQGPQHF
TRBV6-5	TRBJ2-3	12	CASSSGLDTQYF
TRBV5-1	TRBJ1-1	13	CASSKEGIGEAFF
TRBV7-6	TRBJ1-4	15	CASGVPGQGGGKLFF
TRBV14	TRBJ1-2	14	CASSQQGLGDGYTF
TRBV9	TRBJ2-5	19	CASSVENPTGGADKETQYF
TRBV5-4	TRBJ2-7	13	CASSSYGVHEQYF
TRBV30	TRBJ1-2	12	CAWDSNRVGYTF
TRBV5-1	TRBJ1-6	17	CASSLGRDSSYNSPLHF
TRBV10-3	TRBJ2-7	13	CAISGGGGDEQYF
TRBV6-5	TRBJ1-5	13	CASSHKLHQPQHF
TRBV30	TRBJ1-5	13	CAWSVRNGEPQHF
TRBV19	TRBJ1-1	14	CASSRQSMNTEAFF
TRBV7-3	TRBJ2-7	13	CASSSSGGYEQYF
TRBV18	TRBJ1-6	14	CASSPRGLNSPLHF
TRBV10-3	TRBJ2-2	15	CAISDDRGATGELFF
TRBV13	TRBJ1-3	14	CASSSRPRRNTIYF
TRBV9	TRBJ2-2	16	CASSARPTSVAGELFF
TRBV5-4	TRBJ2-7	15	CASSHTTSGAYEQYF
TRBV28	TRBJ2-3	17	CAGHEGRGQGFTDTQYF
TRBV7-9	TRBJ2-7	18	CASSPNLREGITVYEQYF
TRBV30	TRBJ2-2	14	CAWSWVPRAGELFF
TRBV30	TRBJ2-3	16	CACSPPGGGRTDTQYF
TRBV4-2	TRBJ1-4	14	CASRQTGGSEKLFF
TRBV27	TRBJ2-7	11	CASRQGYEQYF
TRBV27	TRBJ2-3	14	CASSFSRGSDTQYF